This T cell receptor beta chain was profiled in a study of cytomegalovirus exposure and HLA in healthy donors. Study results and limitations: Reportedly, fewer N-insertions than the 666-donor mean appeared in an Asian-associated ancestry cluster in a later analysis. A few CMV-associated chains proved CMV antigen-specific in vitro.

Germline V gives CDR1 KGHSH, CDR2 LQKENI. V was clipped by 3 bases and J by 0 bases, with 11 bases between them. CDR3 length: 15 residues. Donors showed nominal health when sampled, although they likely had unrecorded immune exposures. With 60 Vbeta and 13 Jbeta primers, the PCR was carried out. TCRdb's table, derived via immunoSEQ multiplex PCR, lists solely in-frame clones and lacks some. The data hold some 120,000 clones, with roughly 82% observed a single time. This clone appeared a single time. The antigen is not known. Sample: PBMCs. The sequence was collected from a human donor in good health. The chain has TRBV18 and TRBJ1-1; possibly TRBD1 for D (5 bases). The CDR3 coding sequence is TGTGCCAGCTCACCCCAGGGCCCTATGAACACTGAAGCTTTCTTT. Its translation: CASSPQGPMNTEAFF.